This record looks at one TCR beta chain sequence and its context. With 4 bases clipped from V and 2 bases from J, the junction kept 5 bases outside the gene matches. This CDR3 contains 15 residues. Germline lookup yields CDR1 MNHNY and CDR2 SVGAGI (reference sequence). This entry belongs to a study of type 1 and type 2 diabetes patients. As for the study in general: Across the study, approximately 19 million paired-end reads were produced.

PCR was run on genomic DNA. The TCR beta CDR3 region was amplified using 30 forward and 13 reverse primers. TCRdb passed the multiplex PCR reads through MiXCR, listing each CDR3 protein once. Here the sample spans under 300,000 distinct CDR3 sequences, around 47% being singletons. The sequence was collected from a man aged 18 to 29 with type 2 diabetes. The chain recombines TRBV6-6 with TRBJ2-7, with TRBD2 matching over 10 bases. The specimen was peripheral blood mononuclear cells (PBMCs). The CDR3 DNA is TGTGCCAGCAGTTCCACGAGCGGGGGGGCCTACGAGCAGTACTTC. This codes for CASSSTSGGAYEQYF.